This T cell receptor (beta chain) was recovered during a study of cytomegalovirus exposure and HLA in healthy donors. V gave up 6 bases and J gave up 0 bases; unmatched junction bases: 10. CDR3 length: 18 residues. Per the germline V gene, CDR1 is SNHLY and CDR2 is FYNNEI. With 60 Vbeta and 13 Jbeta primers, the PCR was carried out. TCRdb keeps only in-frame clones here, not all; method: immunoSEQ multiplex PCR. Its table records roughly 120,000 clones. The sequenced material came from PBMCs. The TCR sequence derives from a man aged 25 to 40 in good health and CMV-seronegative. The gene calls are TRBV2 and TRBJ2-6; 8 bases match TRBD1. CDR3 nucleotide sequence: TGTGCCAGCAGCCCCAGACAGGGGCTTCACTCTGGGGCCAACGTCCTGACTTTC. Its translation: CASSPRQGLHSGANVLTF.